The 19 T cell receptor beta chains below were found in one sample sequenced in a study of siplizumab effects on memory and regulatory T cells. Profiling relied on immunoSEQ multiplex PCR, and the TCRdb table lists in-frame clones only, not all of them. The data hold around 65,000 clones, with about 80% observed a single time. Sequenced sample: memory CD4+ T cells sorted from blood. These receptors were taken from a human donor in good health.

Worth noting for this clone: At the DNA level, this CDR3 is encoded by other sequences in the same sample as well. The chain has TRBV7-9 and TRBJ1-2; D not resolved. Deletions cut 3 bases from V and 2 bases from J, with 7 bases between. The CDR3 contains 13 residues. Per germline, CDR1 SEHNR and CDR2 FQNEAQ (reference sequence). This CDR3 reads CASSLGANYGYTF. The CDR3 coding sequence is TGTGCCAGCAGCTTGGGTGCGAACTATGGCTACACCTTC.

The chain carries TRBV19 and TRBJ2-5; 10 nucleotides align to TRBD2. The ends lost 8 bases at V and 2 bases at J; junction bases unmatched: 5. This CDR3 region has 14 residues. Germline V gene sequence: CDR1 LNHDA, CDR2 SQIVND (reference sequence). CDR3 in amino acids: CASGSLAGQETQYF. The CDR3 DNA reads TGTGCCAGTGGGTCACTAGCGGGACAAGAGACCCAGTACTTC.

The genes are TRBV6-5 and TRBJ2-3; D unresolved. CDR1 is MNHEY and CDR2 is SVGAGI in the germline V gene. The CDR3 is made up of 11 amino acids. Trimming removed 6 bases from V and 5 bases from J, with 6 bases in between. DNA for the CDR3: TGTGCCAGCAGGCAAGGAGATACGCAGTATTTT. Amino acid sequence: CASRQGDTQYF.

This clone appeared once. The chain uses TRBV5-6 and TRBJ2-7; the D is unclear. The CDR3 is made up of 13 amino acids. Trimming shortened V by 6 bases and J by 2 bases, and 12 bases separated the two germline ends. The germline V gene encodes CDR1 SGHDT and CDR2 YYEEEE. CDR3 sequence (DNA): TGTGCCAGCACCCCAGGCCTGGCCTACGAGCAGTACTTC. Protein sequence: CASTPGLAYEQYF.

CDR3 bases: TGTGCCAGCCGGCGACTAGCGGGGGGGCTTTACGAGCAGTACTTC. It is translated as CASRRLAGGLYEQYF. The chain is built from TRBV19 and TRBJ2-7; TRBD2 agrees at 14 bases. In germline, CDR1 is LNHDA, CDR2 SQIVND (reference sequence). After removal of 9 bases from V and 4 bases from J, the junction contained 8 bases not matched to a gene. This CDR3 contains 15 residues.

The chain combines TRBV15 with TRBJ1-1, with D unclear. Germline lookup yields CDR1 LNHNV and CDR2 YYDKDF (reference sequence). V lost 0 bases and J 1 base, leaving 3 bases between the germline ends. The CDR3 length is 13 residues. The CDR3 DNA reads TGTGCCACCAGCAGAGATCCGAACACTGAAGCTTTCTTT. Its translation is CATSRDPNTEAFF.

A word on this clone: The same CDR3 arises from other DNA sequences in this sample as well. J is TRBJ1-2 and V is TRBV4-3, with D uncertain. Per the germline V gene, CDR1 is LGHNA and CDR2 is YSLEER. CDR3 size: 15 residues. The ends were cut back, 0 bases at V and 0 bases at J, with 8 bases in the middle. CDR3 sequence: CASSQDVRANYGYTF. In DNA form, the CDR3 reads TGCGCCAGCAGCCAAGATGTAAGGGCTAACTATGGCTACACCTTC.

The chain is built from TRBV7-2 and TRBJ2-5, with 7 positions matching TRBD1. In germline, CDR1 is SGHTA, CDR2 FQGNSA. The ends lost 5 bases at V and 5 bases at J; junction bases unmatched: 8. The CDR3 contains 14 residues. CDR3 in amino acids: CASSGSRQGETQYF. The CDR3, as DNA: TGTGCCAGCAGCGGGAGCAGACAGGGTGAGACCCAGTACTTC.

The chain uses TRBV2 and TRBJ2-3; TRBD2 is a possible D gene (6 bases). V was cut by 8 bases and J by 0 bases, with 12 bases left in between. The length of the CDR3 is 14 residues. Germline CDR1 reads SNHLY; CDR2 reads FYNNEI. The CDR3 nucleotides read TGTGCCAGCGCCAACGGGGGTAGCACAGATACGCAGTATTTT. Translating gives CASANGGSTDTQYF.

V gene TRBV6-5 combines with J gene TRBJ1-1; D ambiguous. CDR3 length: 14 residues. V gave up 2 bases and J gave up 1 base, with 8 bases separating them. The germline CDR1 and CDR2 sequences are MNHEY and SVGAGI. The CDR3 DNA is TGTGCCAGCAGTTACCGAGGTCGGAACACTGAAGCTTTCTTT. Its protein is CASSYRGRNTEAFF.

The rearrangement links TRBV19 to TRBJ1-5; D perhaps matches TRBD1 (5 bases). Germline-derived CDR1 and CDR2 are LNHDA and SQIVND (reference sequence). This CDR3 is 13 amino acids long. The germline V and J ends were trimmed by 6 bases and 4 bases, with 10 bases remaining between them. This CDR3 reads CASSDSSNQPQHF. CDR3 nucleotide sequence: TGTGCCAGTAGCGACAGTTCTAATCAGCCCCAGCATTTT.

The CDR3 DNA sequence: TGTGCCAGCAGCTCGGACGGCATAAGCTCCTACGAGCAGTACTTC. Translating gives CASSSDGISSYEQYF. The chain links TRBV11-2 to TRBJ2-7; D call uncertain. The CDR3 is 15 amino acids. The germline gives CDR1 SGHAT, CDR2 FQNNGV. Deletions cut 4 bases from V and 0 bases from J, with 13 bases between.

V and J are TRBV5-4 and TRBJ2-3, with 9 bases aligning to TRBD2. The CDR3 runs to 14 residues. The junction had 14 bases not matched to a gene; V was cut back by 5 bases and J by 13 bases. Germline CDR1 reads SGHNT; CDR2 reads YYREEE (reference sequence). CDR3 in DNA: TGTGCCAGCAGATCAGCGGGGGGCCGCCGTAGGGAGTATTTT. This gives the protein CASRSAGGRRREYF. The full variable domain, with the rest looked up from reference TRBV5-4 and TRBJ2-3, is ETGVTQSPTHLIKTRGQQVTLRCSSQSGHNTVSWYQQALGQGPQFIFQYYREEENGRGNFPPRFSGLQFPNYSSELNVNALELDDSALYLCASRSAGGRRREYFGPGTRLTVL.

V gene TRBV6-5 combines with J gene TRBJ1-2; TRBD1 is a possible D gene (5 bases). Germline V gene lookup returns CDR1 MNHEY and CDR2 SVGAGI. The CDR3 length is 16 residues. Trimming removed 4 bases at V and 4 bases at J, with 19 bases between. CDR3 in amino acids: CASSSTLGETVYGYTF. The CDR3 nucleotides are TGTGCCAGCAGTTCCACCCTGGGGGAGACCGTCTATGGCTACACCTTC.

The rearrangement uses TRBV7-2 and TRBJ1-6; 7 nucleotides match TRBD1. The CDR3 is 16 residues long. With 5 bases clipped from V and 4 bases from J, the junction kept 8 bases outside the gene matches. Germline-derived CDR1 and CDR2 are SGHTA and FQGNSA. CDR3 sequence reads: CASSAAGGGYNSPLHF. CDR3 bases: TGTGCCAGCAGCGCTGCAGGGGGGGGATATAATTCACCCCTCCACTTT.

This chain links TRBV5-1 with TRBJ2-3; either TRBD1 or TRBD2 may supply D (5 bases each). With 0 bases removed from V and 2 bases from J, the gap between germline ends came to 10 bases. This CDR3 contains 15 residues. Germline V gene data show CDR1 as SGHRS and CDR2 as YFSETQ. The CDR3 nucleotides are TGCGCCAGCAGCTTGGACGGGACGATCACAGATACGCAGTATTTT. Its protein product is CASSLDGTITDTQYF.

The J gene is TRBJ2-7, the V gene TRBV27; 7 nucleotides agree with TRBD1. Germline CDR1 MNHEY, CDR2 SMNVEV (reference sequence). V lost 2 bases to trimming and J lost 3 bases; unmatched junction nucleotides: 7. The CDR3 contains 15 residues. CDR3 DNA: TGTGCCAGCAGTTTAAAGAGACAGGGCTTCTACGAGCAGTACTTC. It yields the protein CASSLKRQGFYEQYF.

This clone has only one observation. This rearrangement joins TRBV4-1 to TRBJ1-2; perhaps TRBD1 as D (5 bases). V was clipped by 0 bases and J by 3 bases, with 8 bases between them. Germline V gives CDR1 MGHRA, CDR2 YSYEKL. The CDR3 runs 14 residues. CDR3 nucleotide sequence: TGCGCCAGCAGCCAAGACGACAGTTACTATGGCTACACCTTC. It specifies CASSQDDSYYGYTF.

V is TRBV10-3 and J is TRBJ2-7, with 7 bases lining up with TRBD1. V shed 10 bases and J 5 bases; nucleotides not matched to a gene: 14. CDR3 length: 14 residues. Germline CDR1 and CDR2: ENHRY and SYGVKD. DNA of the CDR3: TGTGCCACCACGGGGACAGAGGCTGGTCACGAGCAGTACTTC. It encodes CATTGTEAGHEQYF.